Below are 20 T cell receptor beta chains sequenced from a single sample in a study of T cells in Graves' hyperthyroidism and ophthalmopathy. The investigators amplified TCR beta CDR3 regions from RNA transcripts. Researchers ran a first-round RT-PCR on the TCR CDR3 using the HTBI primer set. One entry per CDR3 protein results from TCRdb running MiXCR on the multiplex PCR reads. This sample has about 350,000 distinct CDR3 sequences; around 14% occur once, and the top ten carry about 22%. The specimen was blood. The receptors originated from a woman aged 25 to 39 with Graves' hyperthyroidism.

The sample holds a few counts of this clonotype. CDR3 nucleotide sequence: TGTGCCAGCAGTTTAGCGGGTCGACGGACAGGATTCTTCAACACTGAAGCTTTCTTT. It specifies CASSLAGRRTGFFNTEAFF. V is TRBV12-3 or TRBV12-4 and J is TRBJ1-1; TRBD1 matches at 7 bases. The CDR3 length is 19 residues. Trimming took 0 bases from V and 2 from J; bases not matched to a gene: 15.

Comments on this clonotype: The junction shows a germline mismatch at one end, possibly a read error. The chain links TRBV6-1 to TRBJ1-5; possibly TRBD1 for D (6 bases). This CDR3 comprises 14 residues. Germline V gene data show CDR1 as MNHNS and CDR2 as SASEGT. The CDR3: CASRTPGPTGAQHF. CDR3 DNA: TGTGCCAGCAGAACTCCGGGACCCACGGGGGCCCAACATTTT.

This clonotype was counted ten times or more. The CDR3 sequence: CASSEDSQSYGYTF. Written as DNA, the CDR3 is TGTGCCAGCAGCGAGGACAGCCAGTCCTATGGCTACACCTTC. The J gene is TRBJ1-2, the V gene TRBV27; D possibly corresponds to TRBD1 (6 bases). Trimming stripped 6 bases from V and 4 bases from J, with 15 bases between. This CDR3 has 14 residues. Germline-derived CDR1 and CDR2 are MNHEY and SMNVEV (reference sequence).

This clonotype showed up just a few times. This sequence joins TRBV7-8 and TRBJ2-5, with 8 bases fitting TRBD1. V shed 5 bases, J shed 4 bases, and the junction held 6 bases outside the gene matches. The CDR3 extends over 14 amino acids. CDR1 SGHVS and CDR2 FQNEAQ come from the germline V gene. CDR3 residues: CASSHPGQVETQYF. CDR3 DNA sequence: TGTGCCAGCAGCCACCCGGGACAGGTAGAGACCCAGTACTTC.

To note about this clonotype: A much larger clone differs from this one at a single base, so this may be a read error. The genes are TRBV2 and TRBJ2-5; 9 positions match TRBD2. The germline V gene encodes CDR1 SNHLY and CDR2 FYNNEI. The CDR3 loop spans 17 amino acids. The CDR3 region is CACSDSAGGPFGETQYF. DNA for the CDR3: TGTGCCTGCAGTGATTCGGCGGGAGGGCCGTTTGGGGAGACCCAGTACTTC.

This clonotype has a count of ten or more. The V gene is TRBV18, the J gene TRBJ2-5; D is undetermined. This CDR3 has 13 amino acids. Germline CDR1 and CDR2: KGHSH and LQKENI. V shed 6 bases and J shed 0 bases, with 8 bases lying between them. The CDR3 DNA reads TGTGCCAGCTCTTGGGGAAACCAAGAGACCCAGTACTTC. Its translation: CASSWGNQETQYF.

The chain uses TRBV20-1 and TRBJ2-4; D not resolved. Germline V CDR1 and CDR2: DFQATT, SNEGSKA (reference sequence). The CDR3 has 17 amino acids. V lost 0 bases to trimming and J lost 1 base, with 16 bases between them. CDR3 in DNA: TGCAGTGCTAGAGATCAGCGACATACCGGGGCCAAAAACATTCAGTACTTC. Its protein product is CSARDQRHTGAKNIQYF.

At least ten counts were recorded for this clonotype. The CDR3 loop is CASSTITIADTQYF. CDR3 DNA sequence: TGTGCCAGTAGTACTATCACGATTGCGGATACGCAGTATTTT. The chain is built from TRBV19 and TRBJ2-3; D gene uncertain. The germline V gene encodes CDR1 LNHDA and CDR2 SQIVND (reference sequence). V was shortened by 4 bases and J by 6 bases, with 14 bases between the two germline ends. The CDR3 runs 14 residues.

This clonotype occurred a few times. The chain employs TRBV25-1 and TRBJ1-2; D might be TRBD1 (5 bases). From germline, CDR1 is MGHDK and CDR2 SYGVNS. Trimming cost V 2 bases and J 3 bases, with 10 bases left between them. The CDR3 has 14 amino acids. The CDR3 protein is CASSEGGGDYGYTF. Written as DNA, the CDR3 is TGTGCCAGCAGTGAAGGGGGAGGAGACTATGGCTACACCTTC.

This clonotype turned up a few times. The chain combines TRBV7-2 with TRBJ2-7; 10 bases are shared with TRBD1. CDR1 and CDR2 from the germline V gene are SGHTA and FQGNSA. The CDR3 spans 15 residues. The junction had 7 bases not matched to a gene; V was cut back by 5 bases and J by 3 bases. CDR3 nucleotide sequence: TGTGCCAGCAGCGCCGGACAGGGGGGGGTCTACGAGCAGTACTTC. Translated, it gives CASSAGQGGVYEQYF.

The gene calls are TRBV9 and TRBJ1-4; D remains ambiguous. This CDR3 is 16 amino acids long. V lost 0 bases and J 2 bases, leaving 11 bases between the germline ends. In germline, CDR1 is SGDLS, CDR2 YYNGEE. CDR3 loop: CASSVGPGTTNEKLFF. Here the CDR3 DNA reads TGTGCCAGCAGCGTAGGTCCAGGTACTACTAATGAAAAACTGTTTTTT. The full variable domain, completed using reference TRBV9 and TRBJ1-4, is DSGVTQTPKHLITATGQRVTLRCSPRSGDLSVYWYQQSLDQGLQFLIQYYNGEERAKGNILERFSAQQFPDLHSELNLSSLELGDSALYFCASSVGPGTTNEKLFFGSGTQLSVL.

This clonotype was seen ten or more times. V usage is TRBV29-1 and J usage is TRBJ2-7; TRBD2 might be the D (6 bases). The CDR3 is 13 amino acids. The V gene lost 3 bases and the J gene lost 1 base, with 10 bases spanning the gap. Germline values: CDR1 SQVTM, CDR2 ANQGSEA. The CDR3 region is CSVEGLTSYEQYF. The CDR3 DNA follows: TGCAGCGTTGAGGGACTCACTTCCTACGAGCAGTACTTC.

This clonotype appeared a few times. V and J are TRBV11-2 and TRBJ2-1; 14 positions match TRBD2. J lost 1 base, V lost 5 bases, and 4 bases had no gene match. Germline V gene lookup returns CDR1 SGHAT and CDR2 FQNNGV. There are 17 residues in the CDR3. The CDR3 DNA reads TGTGCCAGCAGCCCAAGGACTAGCGGGAGGTCCTACAATGAGCAGTTCTTC. It specifies CASSPRTSGRSYNEQFF.

The table lists this clonotype with a few counts. The J gene is TRBJ2-2, the V gene TRBV30; possibly TRBD2 for D (5 bases). The CDR3 is 12 amino acids. Germline CDR1 reads GTSNPN; CDR2 reads SVGIG (reference sequence). With 3 bases removed from V and 6 bases from J, the gap between germline ends came to 8 bases. The CDR3 loop is CAWSGVSGELFF. In DNA, the CDR3 is TGTGCCTGGAGCGGGGTCTCCGGGGAGCTGTTTTTT.

The V gene is TRBV7-9, the J gene TRBJ1-1; D call uncertain. The germline V gene has CDR1 SEHNR and CDR2 FQNEAQ (reference sequence). This CDR3 has 13 residues. Trimming took off 1 base at V and 3 bases at J, with 6 bases between the two ends. The CDR3 sequence: CASSLESHTEAFF. CDR3 nucleotide sequence: TGTGCCAGCAGCTTAGAATCCCACACTGAAGCTTTCTTT.

This clonotype was seen ten or more times. The chain links TRBV11-2 to TRBJ2-2; 10 positions agree with TRBD2. V was clipped by 5 bases and J by 1 base; unmatched bases: 4. This CDR3 has 16 residues. The germline V gene has CDR1 SGHAT and CDR2 FQNNGV. CDR3 in amino acids: CASSPRLAGNTGELFF. The CDR3 nucleotides read TGTGCCAGCAGCCCCCGACTAGCGGGGAACACCGGGGAGCTGTTTTTT.

This clonotype came up a few times. The chain employs TRBV29-1 and TRBJ1-2, with D unresolved. With 3 bases removed from V and 8 bases from J, the gap between germline ends came to 10 bases. From germline, CDR1 is SQVTM and CDR2 ANQGSEA. This CDR3 spans 11 amino acids. The CDR3 loop is CSVDKGEGYTF. CDR3 DNA sequence: TGCAGCGTTGATAAGGGAGAAGGCTACACCTTC.

As DNA, the CDR3 is TGTGCCAGCAGCTCCGCTGACAGGCTAGCCAAAAACATTCAGTACTTC. Amino acids: CASSSADRLAKNIQYF. The J gene is TRBJ2-4, the V gene TRBV7-9; D possibly corresponds to TRBD1 (6 bases). The CDR3 spans 16 residues. V was pared by 4 bases and J by 0 bases, with 13 bases between. CDR1 is SEHNR and CDR2 is FQNEAQ in the germline V gene (reference sequence).

The rearrangement links TRBV11-2 to TRBJ2-1; 7 bases are shared with TRBD1. V shed 4 bases and J 9 bases; nucleotides not matched to a gene: 3. Germline values: CDR1 SGHAT, CDR2 FQNNGV. The CDR3 runs to 12 residues. The CDR3 coding sequence is TGTGCCAGCAGCTCAGGGGGATCTGAGCAGTTCTTC. Its translation is CASSSGGSEQFF.

This clonotype has ten or more counts. The genes are TRBV20-1 and TRBJ1-1, with 7 bases fitting TRBD1. The V segment lost 5 bases and the J segment 6 bases; nucleotides outside the gene matches: 9. Germline values: CDR1 DFQATT, CDR2 SNEGSKA (reference sequence). CDR3 length: 13 residues. CDR3 sequence: CSAPTGWKAEAFF. The CDR3 DNA sequence: TGCAGTGCTCCGACAGGGTGGAAGGCTGAAGCTTTCTTT.